A single sample gave rise to the 23 T cell receptor beta chains below, sequenced in a study of cytomegalovirus exposure and HLA in healthy donors. The study ran its PCR with 60 Vbeta and 13 Jbeta primers. Assay: immunoSEQ multiplex PCR; the TCRdb copy retains only in-frame clones and omits some. The table includes 200,000 to 250,000 clones, about 84% detected once. The sample comprised PBMCs. These receptors originate from a human donor in good health.

J is TRBJ2-5 and V is TRBV21-1; TRBD2, the table's D call, lacks a check against the DNA. TRBV21-1 is annotated as a pseudogene. CDR3 size: 11 residues. The CDR3 loop is CASSKEGRENF. In DNA, the CDR3 is TGTGCCAGCAGCAAAGAGGGTAGGGAGAACTTC.

This chain connects TRBV4-1 to TRBJ1-5; 8 nucleotides agree with TRBD1. Germline CDR1 MGHRA, CDR2 YSYEKL. V lost 0 bases, J lost 4 bases, and 8 bases stayed unmatched. The CDR3 runs 17 residues. The CDR3 nucleotides read TGCGCCAGCAGCCAAGATATTCGGACAGGGACTAATCAGCCCCAGCATTTT. As protein: CASSQDIRTGTNQPQHF.

CDR3 loop: CASSYSGTGLSDTQYF. For the CDR3, the DNA is TGTGCCAGCAGTTACTCCGGGACAGGGTTGTCAGATACGCAGTATTTT. The V gene is TRBV28, the J gene TRBJ2-3; 9 nucleotides match TRBD1. V shed 4 bases and J 4 bases; nucleotides not matched to a gene: 9. Germline V CDR1 and CDR2: MDHEN, SYDVKM. The CDR3 has 16 amino acids.

V is TRBV7-9 and J is TRBJ2-7; tentatively, D is TRBD2 (6 bases). The CDR3 loop spans 13 amino acids. CDR1 is SEHNR, CDR2 FQNEAQ, per germline (reference sequence). V was pared by 7 bases and J by 6 bases, with 16 bases between. CDR3 in DNA: TGTGCCAGCAATTCTTGGGGGGTTTCCGAGCAGTACTTC. The encoded protein is CASNSWGVSEQYF.

J is TRBJ1-4 and V is TRBV5-1; tentative D call: TRBD1 (5 bases). Trimming cost V 4 bases and J 0 bases, with 13 bases left between them. The CDR3 is made up of 16 amino acids. CDR1 is SGHRS, CDR2 YFSETQ, per germline. CDR3 bases: TGCGCCAGCAGCCTTGGGGCAGCTGCAACTAATGAAAAACTGTTTTTT. Translating it yields CASSLGAAATNEKLFF.

The rearrangement joins TRBV6-6 to TRBJ1-1, with D perhaps matching TRBD1 (5 bases). The germline V gene encodes CDR1 MNHNY and CDR2 SVGAGI (reference sequence). Trimming left V 8 bases short and J 1 base short, with 14 bases between. This CDR3 region has 14 residues. DNA of the CDR3: TGTGCCAGCTCCCATGGACAAAAGAACACTGAAGCTTTCTTT. Translating gives CASSHGQKNTEAFF.

The CDR3 DNA is TGCGCCAGCAGCCAAGGTCCAGGGCCCAAAAACATTCAGTACTTC. Its translation is CASSQGPGPKNIQYF. The chain links TRBV4-3 to TRBJ2-4; perhaps TRBD1 as D (5 bases). Germline CDR1 and CDR2: LGHNA and YSLEER. Between the trimmed V and J ends, which lost 1 base and 2 bases, there was a span of 9 bases. The CDR3 consists of 15 residues.

This clone came up once. The chain employs TRBV6-4 and TRBJ2-3, with a possible D match to TRBD2 (6 bases). The ends were cut back, 6 bases at V and 2 bases at J, with 15 bases in the middle. This CDR3 comprises 15 residues. Germline values: CDR1 MRHNA, CDR2 SNTAGT. The CDR3 reads CASRPGGLPTDTQYF. CDR3 DNA: TGTGCCAGCAGGCCCGGGGGACTCCCCACAGATACGCAGTATTTT.

The chain links TRBV7-2 to TRBJ1-1; TRBD1 agrees at 8 bases. CDR3 size: 17 residues. The trim removed 5 bases at V and 3 bases at J, leaving 14 bases unmatched. The germline V gene encodes CDR1 SGHTA and CDR2 FQGNSA. CDR3 in amino acids: CASSQTRTGYLDTEAFF. CDR3 bases: TGTGCCAGCAGCCAAACGCGGACAGGGTATCTGGACACTGAAGCTTTCTTT.

The chain employs TRBV7-2 and TRBJ1-4, with a weak D call TRBD1 (6 bases). Trimming left V 4 bases short and J 5 bases short, with 11 bases between. The length of the CDR3 is 14 residues. The germline CDR1 and CDR2 sequences are SGHTA and FQGNSA. DNA for the CDR3: TGTGCCAGCAGCTCCGGACAGAAGAATGAAAAACTGTTTTTT. Its protein is CASSSGQKNEKLFF.

There are a few counts of this clone. J is TRBJ1-1 and V is TRBV19, with D perhaps matching TRBD1 (6 bases). Germline lookup yields CDR1 LNHDA and CDR2 SQIVND (reference sequence). Deletions cut 7 bases from V and 4 bases from J, with 13 bases between. This CDR3 region has 13 residues. The DNA of the CDR3 is TGTGCCAGTACCCAGGGGTTGAGCACTGAAGCTTTCTTT. Protein sequence: CASTQGLSTEAFF.

This sequence joins TRBV10-3 and TRBJ2-1; TRBD1 agrees at 12 bases. Trimming at V came to 3 bases and at J to 8 bases, leaving 20 bases not matched to a gene. This CDR3 comprises 20 residues. CDR1 is ENHRY, CDR2 SYGVKD, per germline. The CDR3 protein is CAISEPGTGGPSAKKYEQFF. CDR3 bases: TGTGCCATCAGTGAACCTGGGACAGGGGGCCCTAGCGCGAAAAAGTATGAGCAGTTCTTC.

The rearrangement uses TRBV6-5 and TRBJ2-7; TRBD1 matches 7 bases. This CDR3 spans 14 amino acids. Per germline, CDR1 MNHEY and CDR2 SVGAGI. J lost 3 bases, V lost 10 bases, and 12 bases had no gene match. As DNA, the CDR3 is TGTGCCACCTGGGGAAACAGGGGCGGCTACGAGCAGTACTTC. Its translation is CATWGNRGGYEQYF.

The rearrangement joins TRBV10-1 to TRBJ1-1; possibly TRBD1 for D (5 bases). Germline CDR1 and CDR2: WNHNN and SYGVQD (reference sequence). The CDR3 spans 14 residues. V was clipped by 0 bases and J by 11 bases, with 16 bases between them. CDR3 nucleotides: TGCGCCAGCAGTGAGTCAGCAGGGCGTCGGGGGGCTTTCTTT. This codes for CASSESAGRRGAFF.

This clone was detected only a few times. The chain joins TRBV4-2 to TRBJ1-1; D call uncertain. The V gene lost 5 bases and the J gene lost 3 bases, with 13 bases spanning the gap. CDR1 is LGHNA and CDR2 is YNFKEQ in the germline V gene. This CDR3 has 14 residues. Written as DNA, the CDR3 is TGTGCCAGCAGCTCCCGCGGGCCGGACACTGAAGCTTTCTTT. It is translated as CASSSRGPDTEAFF.

This sequence joins TRBV7-6 and TRBJ1-6, with no clear D. Trimming took 2 bases from V and 7 from J, leaving 3 bases between them. There are 12 residues in the CDR3. CDR1 SGHVS and CDR2 FNYEAQ come from the germline V gene. In DNA form, the CDR3 reads TGTGCCAGCAGCTTACCGAATTCACCCCTCCACTTT. Translating it yields CASSLPNSPLHF. Full variable domain (rest looked up from reference TRBV7-6 and TRBJ1-6): GAGVSQSPRYKVTKRGQDVALRCDPISGHVSLYWYRQALGQGPEFLTYFNYEAQQDKSGLPNDRFSAERPEGSISTLTIQRTEQRDSAMYRCASSLPNSPLHFGNGTRLTVT.

The chain recombines TRBV7-2 with TRBJ2-1; D uncertain. From germline, CDR1 is SGHTA and CDR2 FQGNSA. Trimming cost V 4 bases and J 0 bases, with 10 bases left between them. This CDR3 has 15 residues. The CDR3 coding sequence is TGTGCCAGCAGCTGGGCTCCCAGCTCCTACAATGAGCAGTTCTTC. Protein product: CASSWAPSSYNEQFF.

The chain carries TRBV5-6 and TRBJ1-4; tentative D call: TRBD1 (5 bases). V lost 0 bases and J lost 7, with 13 bases in between. Germline V CDR1 and CDR2: SGHDT, YYEEEE. The CDR3 sequence is 15 residues long. The DNA for the CDR3 is TGTGCCAGCAGCTTGGCCGGGGGGGGAAGTGAAAAACTGTTTTTT. Its protein is CASSLAGGGSEKLFF. Full variable domain (rest looked up from reference TRBV5-6 and TRBJ1-4): DAGVTQSPTHLIKTRGQQVTLRCSPKSGHDTVSWYQQALGQGPQFIFQYYEEEERQRGNFPDRFSGHQFPNYSSELNVNALLLGDSALYLCASSLAGGGSEKLFFGSGTQLSVL.

This clone came up once. V and J are TRBV18 and TRBJ1-3, with unresolved D. Germline CDR1 KGHSH, CDR2 LQKENI. The V gene lost 1 base and the J gene lost 1 base, with 14 bases spanning the gap. There are 17 residues in the CDR3. CDR3 amino acids: CASSPLDRLLSGNTIYF. The CDR3 DNA is TGTGCCAGCTCACCACTTGACCGGCTACTATCTGGAAACACCATATATTTT.

This rearrangement joins TRBV4-1 to TRBJ2-3, with 8 bases aligning to TRBD2. Per germline, CDR1 MGHRA and CDR2 YSYEKL. This CDR3 spans 15 amino acids. V shed 6 bases, J shed 6 bases, and the junction held 11 bases outside the gene matches. CDR3 protein: CASRLQAGDSDTQYF. DNA for the CDR3: TGCGCCAGCAGGCTACAAGCGGGAGATTCGGATACGCAGTATTTT.

The chain carries TRBV19 and TRBJ2-1; 7 bases agree with TRBD1. In germline, CDR1 is LNHDA, CDR2 SQIVND (reference sequence). Losses at the gene ends were 4 bases for V and 3 bases for J; bases not matched to a gene: 9. The CDR3 spans 16 residues. The CDR3 DNA reads as TGTGCCAGTAGTAGGCCAGACAGGGCGTTCTACAATGAGCAGTTCTTC. This translates into CASSRPDRAFYNEQFF.

The chain employs TRBV2 and TRBJ2-1; the D gene is possibly TRBD1 (6 bases). The V end was cut by 5 bases, the J end by 12 bases, with 14 bases between. Germline V gene data show CDR1 as SNHLY and CDR2 as FYNNEI. This CDR3 region has 12 residues. The DNA for the CDR3 is TGTGCCAGCAGTCTTAACAGGGTTGGGCAGTTCTTC. Amino acids: CASSLNRVGQFF.

The chain uses TRBV2 and TRBJ1-2, with a weak D call TRBD1 (5 bases). Germline loops: CDR1 SNHLY, CDR2 FYNNEI. The germline V and J ends were trimmed by 6 bases and 1 base, with 6 bases remaining between them. The CDR3 sequence is 12 residues long. CDR3 in DNA: TGTGCCAGCAGCAGGGATAACTATGGCTACACCTTC. Encoded protein: CASSRDNYGYTF.